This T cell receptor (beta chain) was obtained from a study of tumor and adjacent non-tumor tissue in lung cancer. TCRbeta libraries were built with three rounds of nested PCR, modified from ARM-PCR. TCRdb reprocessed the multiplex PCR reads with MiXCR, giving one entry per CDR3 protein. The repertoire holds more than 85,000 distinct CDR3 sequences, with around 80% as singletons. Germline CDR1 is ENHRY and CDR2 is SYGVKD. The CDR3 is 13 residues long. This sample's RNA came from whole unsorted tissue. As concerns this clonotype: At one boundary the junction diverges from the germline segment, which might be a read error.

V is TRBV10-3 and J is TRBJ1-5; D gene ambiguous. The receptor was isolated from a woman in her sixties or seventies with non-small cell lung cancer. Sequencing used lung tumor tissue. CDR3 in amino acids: CVISEARGQPQHF. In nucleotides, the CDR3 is TGCGTCATCAGTGAGGCGAGAGGTCAGCCCCAGCATTTT.